The 26 T cell receptor beta chains given below trace back to one sample, sequenced in a study of T cell repertoires in cytomegalovirus infection. TCRdb reprocessed the reads with MiXCR, giving one entry per CDR3 protein. The sample has roughly 990,000 distinct CDR3 sequences; 30% to 40% are singletons. Their specific antigens are unknown. Sample: cultured CD8+ T cells from PBMCs, taken from culture after CMV antigen stimulation. The receptors were sampled from a human donor in good health (CMV status not recorded). Some clones in this sample may be carry-over from other donors' samples.

This clonotype was counted a few times. For the CDR3, the DNA is TGTGCCAGCAGTTCCACCGGGACTAGCGGGGGGGCCGGTTGGGGTGAGCAGTTCTTC. Its translation is CASSSTGTSGGAGWGEQFF. This sequence joins TRBV7-6 and TRBJ2-1; 16 bases map to TRBD2. Unmatched junction bases numbered 17, after V lost 6 bases and J lost 9 bases. The CDR3 has 19 amino acids. Germline CDR1 SGHVS, CDR2 FNYEAQ.

This clonotype has only a few counts. The chain recombines TRBV19 with TRBJ2-2; 8 nucleotides agree with TRBD1. V shed 6 bases and J 6 bases; nucleotides not matched to a gene: 9. The CDR3 contains 15 residues. Germline lookup yields CDR1 LNHDA and CDR2 SQIVND (reference sequence). The CDR3 DNA reads TGTGCCAGTAGGGTGGACAGGGAGGTTGCCGGGGAGCTGTTTTTT. Translated: CASRVDREVAGELFF.

The chain has TRBV2 and TRBJ2-2; 7 bases align to TRBD1. Germline CDR1 reads SNHLY; CDR2 reads FYNNEI. V lost 4 bases to trimming and J lost 7 bases; unmatched junction nucleotides: 3. CDR3 length equals 13 residues. The CDR3 DNA sequence: TGTGCCAGCAGTGCAGGGGGAATCGGGGAGCTGTTTTTT. Encoded protein: CASSAGGIGELFF. The full variable domain, its missing parts supplied by reference TRBV2 and TRBJ2-2, is EPEVTQTPSHQVTQMGQEVILRCVPISNHLYFYWYRQILGQKVEFLVSFYNNEISEKSEIFDDQFSVERPDGSNFTLKIRSTKLEDSAMYFCASSAGGIGELFFGEGSRLTVL.

The rearrangement joins TRBV15 to TRBJ2-1; 8 bases match TRBD2. J lost 5 bases, V lost 5 bases, and 8 bases had no gene match. CDR1 and CDR2 from the germline V gene are LNHNV and YYDKDF (reference sequence). The CDR3 loop spans 15 amino acids. The CDR3 here is CATSGERGSNNEQFF. CDR3 coding DNA: TGTGCCACCAGCGGGGAGCGGGGGAGCAACAATGAGCAGTTCTTC.

The CDR3 sequence: CSARDLGGGRTEAFF. CDR3 sequence (DNA): TGCAGTGCTAGAGATCTCGGAGGGGGCCGCACTGAAGCTTTCTTT. The chain links TRBV20-1 to TRBJ1-1; 7 nucleotides line up with TRBD1. Germline V gene sequence: CDR1 DFQATT, CDR2 SNEGSKA (reference sequence). V dropped 0 bases and J dropped 4; count of bases not matched to a gene: 8. The CDR3 is made up of 15 amino acids.

This clonotype was seen a few times. The CDR3 DNA is TGTGCCAGCAGCCCCCGGACAGGCCCAAGCTCTGGGGCCAACGTCCTGACTTTC. Protein product: CASSPRTGPSSGANVLTF. The genes are TRBV7-9 and TRBJ2-6, with 7 nucleotides matching TRBD1. After removal of 5 bases from V and 0 bases from J, the junction contained 10 bases not matched to a gene. CDR3 size: 18 residues. Germline CDR1 is SEHNR and CDR2 is FQNEAQ (reference sequence).

This clonotype was counted between two and nine times. The rearrangement uses TRBV29-1 and TRBJ2-1, with no clear D. The germline CDR1 and CDR2 sequences are SQVTM and ANQGSEA. V lost 6 bases, J lost 7 bases, and 16 bases lay in between. The CDR3 is 13 amino acids. For the CDR3, the DNA is TGCAGCGTCGATGGCGACACCGCGAATGAGCAGTTCTTC. Translation gives CSVDGDTANEQFF.

V gene TRBV6-1 combines with J gene TRBJ2-7, with no clear D. The V end was cut by 2 bases, the J end by 3 bases, with 14 bases between. The CDR3 spans 15 residues. CDR1 and CDR2 from the germline V gene are MNHNS and SASEGT. The CDR3 DNA reads TGTGCCAGCAGTGAATTAAGCTACCATATCTACGAGCAGTACTTC. Amino acids: CASSELSYHIYEQYF.

The V gene is TRBV4-3, the J gene TRBJ2-5; TRBD2 matches 13 bases. After removal of 2 bases from V and 3 bases from J, the junction contained 3 bases not matched to a gene. This CDR3 has 16 residues. Germline assignment: CDR1 LGHNA and CDR2 YSLEER. Written as DNA, the CDR3 is TGCGCCAGCAGCCAACAGGGACTAGCGGGGAAAGAGACCCAGTACTTC. Residues: CASSQQGLAGKETQYF.

This chain uses TRBV7-4 with TRBJ2-3, with D possibly matching TRBD2 (6 bases). Germline V gene data show CDR1 as SGHVT and CDR2 as SQSDAQ. The CDR3 loop spans 15 amino acids. The V gene lost 5 bases and the J gene lost 4 bases, with 16 bases spanning the gap. The CDR3 DNA sequence: TGTGCCAGCAGCCGCCTCGGGGTAGCGGCAGATACGCAGTATTTT. It codes for CASSRLGVAADTQYF.

The chain couples TRBV10-3 to TRBJ2-2; the match to TRBD1 covers 9 bases. Germline V lookup: CDR1 ENHRY, CDR2 SYGVKD. V dropped 7 bases and J dropped 3; count of bases not matched to a gene: 12. The CDR3 totals 17 residues. CDR3 sequence: CAINNGQGYSDTGELFF. CDR3 coding DNA: TGTGCCATCAACAATGGACAGGGGTACTCGGACACCGGGGAGCTGTTTTTT.

This clonotype was seen repeatedly, ten times or more. The rearrangement links TRBV7-2 to TRBJ1-2, with TRBD1 identical over 9 bases. The CDR3 covers 13 residues. V trimming: 11 bases; J trimming: 4 bases; junction bases outside the gene matches: 8. Germline assignment: CDR1 SGHTA and CDR2 FQGNSA. Written as DNA, the CDR3 is TGTGCCCAAAGGGACAGGGCCGGCTATGGCTACACCTTC. This translates into CAQRDRAGYGYTF. Combining the CDR3 with reference TRBV7-2 and TRBJ1-2 gives the whole variable domain GAGVSQSPSNKVTEKGKDVELRCDPISGHTALYWYRQSLGQGLEFLIYFQGNSAPDKSGLPSDRFSAERTGGSVSTLTIQRTQQEDSAVYLCAQRDRAGYGYTFGSGTRLTVV.

This clonotype was seen more than once but under ten times. CDR3 bases: TGTGCCAGCAGACCCGACAGTATTAATTCACCCCTCCACTTT. Amino acids: CASRPDSINSPLHF. The rearrangement links TRBV28 to TRBJ1-6; D is perhaps TRBD1 (5 bases). Per germline, CDR1 MDHEN and CDR2 SYDVKM. The V gene lost 6 bases and the J gene lost 6 bases, with 12 bases spanning the gap. This CDR3 has 14 amino acids.

The CDR3 DNA follows: TGTGCCAGCAGGGCCCTACGAGCGGGGGGGCTTGAGACCCAGTACTTC. It translates to CASRALRAGGLETQYF. This rearrangement joins TRBV12-3 or TRBV12-4 to TRBJ2-5, with 10 positions matching TRBD2. J lost 5 bases, V lost 6 bases, and 12 bases had no gene match. This CDR3 comprises 16 residues.

This sequence joins TRBV29-1 and TRBJ1-2, with D possibly TRBD1 on 5 matching bases. The CDR3 has 12 residues. CDR1 and CDR2 from the germline V gene are SQVTM and ANQGSEA. The V end lost 6 bases, the J end lost 3 bases, and 11 bases lay between the germline ends. The chain's CDR3 is CSVGGEDYGYTF. The CDR3 nucleotides are TGCAGCGTCGGAGGGGAGGACTATGGCTACACCTTC.

This chain uses TRBV3-1 with TRBJ2-1; perhaps TRBD1 as D (5 bases). Trimming cost V 2 bases and J 8 bases, with 22 bases left between them. The germline gives CDR1 LGHDT, CDR2 YNNKEL (reference sequence). This CDR3 contains 17 residues. The CDR3 DNA sequence: TGTGCCAGCAGCCAACTAAGGTATAAGAGGTGGGGCCATGAGCAGTTCTTC. Translation: CASSQLRYKRWGHEQFF.

This clonotype turned up a few times. V gene TRBV7-2 combines with J gene TRBJ2-1; the D gene is possibly TRBD2 (5 bases). The CDR3 loop spans 16 amino acids. CDR1 SGHTA and CDR2 FQGNSA come from the germline V gene. V lost 7 bases to trimming and J lost 3 bases, with 19 bases between them. The CDR3 is CASTPGRTPGYNEQFF. DNA of the CDR3: TGTGCCAGCACCCCCGGCCGGACTCCCGGCTACAATGAGCAGTTCTTC.

The rearrangement joins TRBV6-6 to TRBJ2-5; TRBD1 aligns across 7 bases. The CDR3 has 16 amino acids. The germline CDR1 and CDR2 sequences are MNHNY and SVGAGI (reference sequence). With 3 bases clipped from V and 3 bases from J, the junction kept 10 bases outside the gene matches. The CDR3, as DNA: TGTGCCAGCAGTTATTCCCGACAGGGCTCAAAAGAGACCCAGTACTTC. Translating gives CASSYSRQGSKETQYF.

The CDR3 nucleotides are TGTGCCAGCAGCTTCGGCAGTCCATCACCCCTCCACTTT. Protein sequence: CASSFGSPSPLHF. V gene TRBV7-2 combines with J gene TRBJ1-6; D remains ambiguous. The CDR3 is 13 residues long. Trimming removed 3 bases at V and 10 bases at J, with 10 bases between. CDR1 SGHTA and CDR2 FQGNSA come from the germline V gene.

V usage is TRBV10-3 and J usage is TRBJ2-7, with a tentative D call TRBD2 (6 bases). The germline CDR1 and CDR2 sequences are ENHRY and SYGVKD. The CDR3 is made up of 15 amino acids. V was trimmed by 0 bases and J by 3 bases, leaving 12 bases between them. For the CDR3, the DNA is TGTGCCATCAGTGAGTCGGGGAGGTTTTACTACGAGCAGTACGTC. Protein product: CAISESGRFYYEQYV.

This chain links TRBV7-6 with TRBJ1-3, with no clear D. CDR3 size: 11 residues. The germline V gene has CDR1 SGHVS and CDR2 FNYEAQ. The CDR3 reads CASGNGNTIYF. The DNA of the CDR3 is TGTGCGAGCGGGAATGGAAACACCATATATTTT.

The chain employs TRBV3-1 and TRBJ2-1, with 8 bases identical to TRBD1. This CDR3 spans 14 amino acids. Germline V gene lookup returns CDR1 LGHDT and CDR2 YNNKEL (reference sequence). V gave up 3 bases and J gave up 8 bases; unmatched junction bases: 6. The CDR3 protein is CASSQADRVYEQFF. CDR3 DNA sequence: TGTGCCAGCAGCCAGGCGGACAGGGTCTATGAGCAGTTCTTC.

The rearrangement uses TRBV4-3 and TRBJ2-1; 8 nucleotides line up with TRBD2. The CDR3 covers 15 residues. Germline assignment: CDR1 LGHNA and CDR2 YSLEER. Trimming removed 6 bases from V and 1 base from J; junction bases left unmatched: 5. DNA of the CDR3: TGCGCCAGCAGGGATGAGCGGGGGTCCTACAATGAGCAGTTCTTC. Protein product: CASRDERGSYNEQFF.

Only a few counts were recorded for this clonotype. This chain uses TRBV10-2 with TRBJ1-2, with a possible D match to TRBD1 (5 bases). There are 12 residues in the CDR3. Germline lookup yields CDR1 WSHSY and CDR2 SAAADI. V was shortened by 10 bases and J by 4 bases, with 13 bases between the two germline ends. In nucleotides, the CDR3 is TGCGCCACCTTTGACAGAATCTATGGCTACACCTTC. This gives the protein CATFDRIYGYTF.

This chain uses TRBV6-2 or TRBV6-3 with TRBJ1-1; the D gene is possibly TRBD1 (5 bases). CDR3 length: 13 residues. V was cut by 8 bases and J by 6 bases, with 16 bases left in between. Germline V gives CDR1 MNHEY, CDR2 SVGEGT. CDR3 in amino acids: CASSMGGKAEAFF. DNA of the CDR3: TGTGCCAGCTCTATGGGGGGAAAGGCTGAAGCTTTCTTT.

This rearrangement joins TRBV15 to TRBJ1-6; weak D call: TRBD1 (5 bases). V was cut by 1 base and J by 6 bases, with 10 bases left in between. The length of the CDR3 is 15 residues. The germline V gene has CDR1 LNHNV and CDR2 YYDKDF (reference sequence). CDR3 in amino acids: CATSRGQRINSPLHF. In DNA form, the CDR3 reads TGTGCCACCAGCAGAGGACAGCGGATTAATTCACCCCTCCACTTT. Full variable domain (outside the CDR3, taken from reference TRBV15 and TRBJ1-6): DAMVIQNPRYQVTQFGKPVTLSCSQTLNHNVMYWYQQKSSQAPKLLFHYYDKDFNNEADTPDNFQSRRPNTSFCFLDIRSPGLGDTAMYLCATSRGQRINSPLHFGNGTRLTVT.